Described below is a single T cell receptor beta chain sequence and its context. Its antigen is undetermined. This sample is drawn from a study of radiotherapy plus CTLA-4 blockade in lung cancer. Study conclusions and caveats: The authors reported that early blood T cell clone dynamics, with interferon-beta, best predicted response.

The data were produced by immunoSEQ multiplex PCR, yet TCRdb's version contains in-frame clones alone and is incomplete. The sample lists about 90,000 clones; over 75% were seen once. Germline assignment: CDR1 SGHTA and CDR2 FQGNSA. The CDR3 is made up of 16 amino acids. With V trimmed by 4 bases and J by 3 bases, 5 bases remained unmatched. The sample here was peripheral blood, taken from a patient treated with radiotherapy plus ipilimumab. This sequence was found in a human donor with non-small cell lung cancer that progressed on radiotherapy plus ipilimumab. The chain combines TRBV7-2 with TRBJ2-3, with TRBD2 identical over 12 bases. The CDR3 DNA sequence: TGTGCCAGCAGCTCAAGAGGGACTAGCGGGACAGATACGCAGTATTTT. Translating gives CASSSRGTSGTDTQYF.